This T cell receptor (beta chain) was observed in a study of blood T cell repertoires in COVID-19. Trimming took 0 bases from V and 8 from J; bases not matched to a gene: 10. The CDR3 totals 16 residues. CDR1 and CDR2 (germline): MNHNS, SASEGT. As handled by the study authors: Counts of nucleated cells, estimated from reference gene primer amplification, were obtained. Method: immunoSEQ multiplex PCR; TCRdb's copy keeps in-frame clones and lacks some. The DNA gave D and trimming, while V, J and clone size come from that table. Among about 69,000 clones, about four fifths were seen once, and the ten largest hold around 9.7%.

This receptor was identified in a woman of 80 years or more with acute or convalescent COVID-19. Sequenced material: peripheral blood. The chain uses TRBV6-1 and TRBJ2-4; TRBD1 matches 7 bases. The CDR3 DNA follows: TGTGCCAGCAGTGAAGCTCTACATGGGCAGGGGGACATTCAGTACTTC. Translated: CASSEALHGQGDIQYF.